One and the same sample provided the 13 T cell receptor beta chains below, sequenced in a study of post-analysis software for immune sequencing data (dated by TCRdb to between 2014 and 2017). No antigen has been assigned to these receptors. General conclusions and limits of the study: About 5 TRBV segments, including TRBV5-6, TRBV5-1 and TRBV20-1, were significantly more frequent in patients than controls.

The method behind the library was PCR. The sequencer listed for this sample is Illumina HiSeq 2500. To reduce PCR and sequencing biases, unique molecular identifiers were built into the TCR beta cDNA libraries. The public reads were run again by TCRdb, first through fastp at Q25 and then through MiXCR, and only productive beta chains were kept. Under each unique CDR3 protein, matching rows form one entry showing the most common genes and DNA. This sample holds hundreds of thousands of distinct CDR3 sequences; more than 50% were observed only once. The ten most abundant clones make up approximately 11% of the sample. Sequenced material: blood. Receptors originate from a girl aged 2-9 years with multiple sclerosis.

This sequence joins TRBV29-1 and TRBJ1-5, with D possibly matching TRBD1 (6 bases). V lost 5 bases to trimming and J lost 7 bases, with 12 bases between them. The CDR3 sequence is 12 residues long. Germline V gives CDR1 SQVTM, CDR2 ANQGSEA. The CDR3 DNA reads as TGCAGCGTTCGGACAGACAGGCAGCCCCAGCATTTT. This translates into CSVRTDRQPQHF.

CDR3 sequence reads: CAIGAGTGENQPQHF. In nucleotides, the CDR3 is TGTGCCATAGGGGCCGGGACGGGGGAAAATCAGCCCCAGCATTTT. The V and J genes are TRBV7-9 and TRBJ1-5; a weak D match, TRBD1 (5 bases). V was trimmed by 10 bases and J by 4 bases, leaving 20 bases between them. The germline CDR1 and CDR2 sequences are SEHNR and FQNEAQ (reference sequence). This CDR3 has 15 residues.

V gene TRBV5-5 combines with J gene TRBJ1-3; D unresolved. Trimming cost V 0 bases and J 0 bases, with 10 bases left between them. Germline V CDR1 and CDR2: SGHKS, YYEKEE (reference sequence). This CDR3 has 16 residues. As DNA, the CDR3 is TGTGCCAGCAGCTTGGCCCCCAAATTCTCTGGAAACACCATATATTTT. Translating gives CASSLAPKFSGNTIYF.

V usage is TRBV9 and J usage is TRBJ2-4; D uncertain. The assigned J gene may be wrong: the sequence end matches TRBJ2-5 better. Germline CDR1 SGDLS, CDR2 YYNGEE. The CDR3 runs 16 residues. DNA for the CDR3: TGTGCCAGCAGCGTAGAGTCTAACCAAGGATGGGAGACCCAGTACTTC. Translating gives CASSVESNQGWETQYF.

This clonotype was detected only a few times. This chain links TRBV5-1 with TRBJ2-5, with D possibly TRBD1 on 5 matching bases. The J call could be wrong; TRBJ2-1 is a better fit for the DNA end. The CDR3 loop spans 14 amino acids. CDR1 and CDR2 from the germline V gene are SGHRS and YFSETQ. The CDR3 loop reads CASASGPSQETQFF. In DNA, the CDR3 is TGCGCCAGCGCATCAGGGCCCAGCCAAGAGACCCAGTTCTTC.

In its sample, this clonotype was seen once. This chain uses TRBV5-1 with TRBJ1-6; possibly TRBD1 for D (6 bases). The CDR3 covers 15 residues. The germline V and J ends were trimmed by 0 bases and 10 bases, with 14 bases remaining between them. Germline CDR1 SGHRS, CDR2 YFSETQ. CDR3 in DNA: TGCGCCAGCAGCTTGGCGCCGGGACAAGGCTCACCCCTCCACTTT. Its translation: CASSLAPGQGSPLHF. Using reference TRBV5-1 and TRBJ1-6 for the parts outside the CDR3, the full variable domain is KAGVTQTPRYLIKTRGQQVTLSCSPISGHRSVSWYQQTPGQGLQFLFEYFSETQRNKGNFPGRFSGRQFSNSRSEMNVSTLELGDSALYLCASSLAPGQGSPLHFGNGTRLTVT.

This rearrangement joins TRBV6-5 to TRBJ2-1; D is unresolved. This CDR3 comprises 16 residues. Trimming left V 4 bases short and J 0 bases short, with 13 bases between. Germline V gives CDR1 MNHEY, CDR2 SVGAGI. This CDR3 is CASSLEPASSYNEQFF. The CDR3 bases are TGTGCCAGCAGTTTAGAACCTGCGAGCTCCTACAATGAGCAGTTCTTC.

The chain recombines TRBV12-3 or TRBV12-4 with TRBJ2-7; D is perhaps TRBD2 (6 bases). Trimming removed 5 bases from V and 3 bases from J, with 14 bases in between. CDR3 length equals 14 residues. CDR3 region: CASSTGTSNYEQYF. In nucleotides, the CDR3 is TGTGCCAGCAGTACCGGGACTTCAAACTACGAGCAGTACTTC.

The gene calls are TRBV29-1 and TRBJ2-1; D call uncertain. CDR1 SQVTM and CDR2 ANQGSEA come from the germline V gene. The CDR3 consists of 13 residues. V was pared by 4 bases and J by 2 bases, with 9 bases between. The CDR3 nucleotides read TGCAGCGTTGGGGGTGGGCCCTACAATGAGCAGTTCTTC. Encoded protein: CSVGGGPYNEQFF.

The chain joins TRBV7-9 to TRBJ1-1; D may be TRBD1 (6 bases). V was pared by 1 base and J by 1 base, with 10 bases between. Germline V lookup: CDR1 SEHNR, CDR2 FQNEAQ (reference sequence). The CDR3 runs to 15 residues. DNA for the CDR3: TGTGCCAGCAGCTTAGTCACGGGGGCGAACACTGAAGCTTTCTTT. Protein product: CASSLVTGANTEAFF.

The chain has TRBV5-6 and TRBJ2-3; 10 bases line up with TRBD2. This CDR3 comprises 16 residues. In germline, CDR1 is SGHDT, CDR2 YYEEEE. J was trimmed by 1 base and V by 3 bases; bases with no gene match: 5. The CDR3 sequence: CASSCPTSGGTDTQYF. CDR3 nucleotide sequence: TGTGCCAGCAGCTGCCCCACTAGCGGGGGCACAGATACGCAGTATTTT.

The sample holds one count of this clonotype. This chain uses TRBV19 with TRBJ1-2; a possible D gene is TRBD1 (6 bases). Germline CDR1 reads LNHDA; CDR2 reads SQIVND (reference sequence). This CDR3 contains 16 residues. Trimming pared 3 bases from V and 4 bases from J, leaving 18 bases between. The CDR3 reads CASSINRQDSPYGYTF. The CDR3, as DNA: TGTGCCAGTAGTATCAATCGACAGGACTCGCCCTATGGCTACACCTTC.

The chain combines TRBV6-5 with TRBJ2-5, with unresolved D. Germline V gene lookup returns CDR1 MNHEY and CDR2 SVGAGI. The CDR3 spans 13 residues. V dropped 0 bases and J dropped 5 bases, with 7 bases sitting between them. The DNA for the CDR3 is TGTGCCAGCAGTTACTCGGTGATTGAGACCCAGTACTTC. This sequence encodes CASSYSVIETQYF.